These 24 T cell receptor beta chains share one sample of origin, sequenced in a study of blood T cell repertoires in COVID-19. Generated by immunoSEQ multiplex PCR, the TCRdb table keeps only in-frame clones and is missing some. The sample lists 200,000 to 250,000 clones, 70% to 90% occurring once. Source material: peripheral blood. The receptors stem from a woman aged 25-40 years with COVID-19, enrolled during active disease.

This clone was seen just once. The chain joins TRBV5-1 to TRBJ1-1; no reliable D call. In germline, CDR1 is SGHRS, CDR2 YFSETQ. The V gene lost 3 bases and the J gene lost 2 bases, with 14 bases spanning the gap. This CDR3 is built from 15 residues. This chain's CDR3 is CASSSSGGANTEAFF. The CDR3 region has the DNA TGCGCCAGCAGCTCATCGGGAGGCGCCAACACTGAAGCTTTCTTT.

The CDR3 loop reads CAISARTSGMQTQYF. The CDR3 region has the DNA TGTGCCATCAGTGCAAGGACTAGCGGGATGCAGACCCAGTACTTC. The rearrangement links TRBV10-3 to TRBJ2-5; 12 bases are shared with TRBD2. CDR1 is ENHRY, CDR2 SYGVKD, per germline. V lost 4 bases to trimming and J lost 6 bases; unmatched junction nucleotides: 6. There are 15 residues in the CDR3.

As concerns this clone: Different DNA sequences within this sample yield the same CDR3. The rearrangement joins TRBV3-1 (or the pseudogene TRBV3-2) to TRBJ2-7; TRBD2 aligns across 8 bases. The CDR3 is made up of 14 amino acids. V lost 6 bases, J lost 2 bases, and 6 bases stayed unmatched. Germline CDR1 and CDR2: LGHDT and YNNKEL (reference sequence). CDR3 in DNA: TGTGCCAGCAGTCGAAGCGGGGGTACCTACGAGCAGTACTTC. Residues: CASSRSGGTYEQYF.

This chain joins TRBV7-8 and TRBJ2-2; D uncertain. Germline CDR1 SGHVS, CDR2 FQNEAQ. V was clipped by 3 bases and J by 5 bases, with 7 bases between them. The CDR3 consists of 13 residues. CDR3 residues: CASSFSRTGELFF. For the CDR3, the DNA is TGTGCCAGCAGCTTCTCGAGGACCGGGGAGCTGTTTTTT.

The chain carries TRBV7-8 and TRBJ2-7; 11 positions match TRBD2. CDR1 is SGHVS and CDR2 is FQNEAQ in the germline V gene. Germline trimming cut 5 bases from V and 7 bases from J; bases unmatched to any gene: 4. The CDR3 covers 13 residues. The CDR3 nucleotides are TGTGCCAGCAGCCGCCTAGCGGGAGGAGAGCAGTACGTC. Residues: CASSRLAGGEQYV.

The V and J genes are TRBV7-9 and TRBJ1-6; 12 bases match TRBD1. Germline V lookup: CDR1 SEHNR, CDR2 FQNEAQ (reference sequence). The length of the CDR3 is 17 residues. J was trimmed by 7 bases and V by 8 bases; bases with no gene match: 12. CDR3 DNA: TGTGCCAGCCCCCTAAAGGGACAGGGGGCGCCGAATTCACCCCTCCACTTT. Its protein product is CASPLKGQGAPNSPLHF.

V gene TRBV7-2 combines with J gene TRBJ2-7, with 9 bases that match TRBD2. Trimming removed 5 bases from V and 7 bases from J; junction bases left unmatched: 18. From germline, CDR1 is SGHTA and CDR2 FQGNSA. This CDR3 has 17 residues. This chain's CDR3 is CASSRRMAGGPEREQYF. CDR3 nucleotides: TGTGCCAGCAGCCGCCGTATGGCGGGGGGGCCCGAGAGAGAGCAGTACTTC.

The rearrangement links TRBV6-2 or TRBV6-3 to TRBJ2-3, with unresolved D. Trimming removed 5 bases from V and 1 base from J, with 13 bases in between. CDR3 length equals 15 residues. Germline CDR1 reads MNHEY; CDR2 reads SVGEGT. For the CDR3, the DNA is TGTGCCAGCAGTAGAACTCTAACCCGCACAGATACGCAGTATTTT. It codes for CASSRTLTRTDTQYF.

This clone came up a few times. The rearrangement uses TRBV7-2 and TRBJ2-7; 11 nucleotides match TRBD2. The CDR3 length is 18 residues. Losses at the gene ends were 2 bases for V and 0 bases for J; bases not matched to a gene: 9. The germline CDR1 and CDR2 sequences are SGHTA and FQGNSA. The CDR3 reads CASSLQGLAGGPSYEQYV. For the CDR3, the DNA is TGTGCCAGCAGCTTACAAGGCCTAGCGGGAGGTCCCTCCTACGAGCAGTACGTC.

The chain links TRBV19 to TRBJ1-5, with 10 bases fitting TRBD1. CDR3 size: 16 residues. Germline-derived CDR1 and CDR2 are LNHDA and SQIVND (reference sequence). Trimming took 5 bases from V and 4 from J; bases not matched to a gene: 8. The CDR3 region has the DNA TGTGCCAGTAGTCTACGACAGGGGGCGCGGAATCAGCCCCAGCATTTT. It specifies CASSLRQGARNQPQHF.

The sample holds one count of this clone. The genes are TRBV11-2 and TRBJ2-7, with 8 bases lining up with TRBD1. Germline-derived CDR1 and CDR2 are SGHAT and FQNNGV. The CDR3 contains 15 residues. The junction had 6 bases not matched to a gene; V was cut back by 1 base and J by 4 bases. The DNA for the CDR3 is TGTGCCAGCAGCTTAGGGACAGGGCTAGCGTACGAGCAGTACTTC. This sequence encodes CASSLGTGLAYEQYF. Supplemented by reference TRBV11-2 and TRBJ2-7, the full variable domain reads EAGVAQSPRYKIIEKRQSVAFWCNPISGHATLYWYQQILGQGPKLLIQFQNNGVVDDSQLPKDRFSAERLKGVDSTLKIQPAKLEDSAVYLCASSLGTGLAYEQYFGPGTRLTVT.

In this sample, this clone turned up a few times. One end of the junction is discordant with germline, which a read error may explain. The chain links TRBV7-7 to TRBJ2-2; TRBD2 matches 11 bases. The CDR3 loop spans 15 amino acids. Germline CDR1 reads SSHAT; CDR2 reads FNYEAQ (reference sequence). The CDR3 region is CASSPLAGDTGELFF. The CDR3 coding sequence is TGTGCTAGCAGCCCACTAGCGGGGGACACCGGGGAGCTGTTTTTT.

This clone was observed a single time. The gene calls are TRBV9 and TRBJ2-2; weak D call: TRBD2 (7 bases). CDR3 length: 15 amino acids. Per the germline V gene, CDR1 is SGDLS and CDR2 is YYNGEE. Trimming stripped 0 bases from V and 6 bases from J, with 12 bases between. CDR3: CASSVDGGASGELFF. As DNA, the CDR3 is TGTGCCAGCAGCGTAGATGGGGGGGCGTCCGGGGAGCTGTTTTTT.

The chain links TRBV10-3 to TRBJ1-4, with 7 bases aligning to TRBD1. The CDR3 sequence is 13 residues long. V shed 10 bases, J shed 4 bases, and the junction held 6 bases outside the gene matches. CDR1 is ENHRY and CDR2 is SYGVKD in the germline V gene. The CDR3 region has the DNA TGTGCCACCAGGGACAGCAGTAATGAAAAACTGTTTTTT. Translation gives CATRDSSNEKLFF.

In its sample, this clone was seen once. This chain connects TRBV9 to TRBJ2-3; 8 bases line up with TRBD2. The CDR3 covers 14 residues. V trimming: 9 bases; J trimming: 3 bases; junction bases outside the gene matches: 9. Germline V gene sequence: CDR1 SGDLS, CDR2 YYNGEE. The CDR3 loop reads CATSAGEGTDTQYF. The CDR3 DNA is TGTGCCACGTCAGCGGGGGAAGGTACAGATACGCAGTATTTT.

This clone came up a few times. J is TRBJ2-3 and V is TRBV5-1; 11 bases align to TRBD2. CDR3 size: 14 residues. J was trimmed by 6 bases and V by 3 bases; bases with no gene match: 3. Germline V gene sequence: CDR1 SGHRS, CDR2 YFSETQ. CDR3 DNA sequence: TGCGCCAGCAGCTCACTAGCGGGAGAGGATACGCAGTATTTT. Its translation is CASSSLAGEDTQYF.

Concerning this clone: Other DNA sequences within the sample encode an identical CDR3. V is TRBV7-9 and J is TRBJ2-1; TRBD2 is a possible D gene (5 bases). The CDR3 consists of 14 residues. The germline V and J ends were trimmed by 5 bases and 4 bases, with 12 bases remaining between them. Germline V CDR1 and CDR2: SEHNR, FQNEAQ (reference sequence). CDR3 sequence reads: CASSLGPGYNEQFF. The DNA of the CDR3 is TGTGCCAGCAGCCTAGGCCCGGGGTACAATGAGCAGTTCTTC.

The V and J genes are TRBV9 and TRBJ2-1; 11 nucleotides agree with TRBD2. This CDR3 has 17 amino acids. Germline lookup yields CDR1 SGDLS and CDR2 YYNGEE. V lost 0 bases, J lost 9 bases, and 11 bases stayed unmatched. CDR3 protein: CASSVEIAGGPESEQFF. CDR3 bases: TGTGCCAGCAGCGTAGAGATAGCGGGAGGGCCAGAGTCTGAGCAGTTCTTC.

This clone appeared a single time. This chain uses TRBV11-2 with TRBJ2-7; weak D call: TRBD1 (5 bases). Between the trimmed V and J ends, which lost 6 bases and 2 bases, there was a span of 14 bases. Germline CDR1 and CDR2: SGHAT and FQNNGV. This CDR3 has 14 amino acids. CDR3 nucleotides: TGTGCCAGCAGGCACTGGGGCAGGCCCTACGAGCAGTACTTC. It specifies CASRHWGRPYEQYF.

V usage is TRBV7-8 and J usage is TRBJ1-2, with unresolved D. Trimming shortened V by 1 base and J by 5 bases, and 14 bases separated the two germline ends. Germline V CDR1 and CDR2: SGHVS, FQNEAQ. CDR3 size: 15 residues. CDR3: CASSLERGSWYGYTF. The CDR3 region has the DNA TGTGCCAGCAGCTTAGAGCGGGGTAGTTGGTATGGCTACACCTTC.

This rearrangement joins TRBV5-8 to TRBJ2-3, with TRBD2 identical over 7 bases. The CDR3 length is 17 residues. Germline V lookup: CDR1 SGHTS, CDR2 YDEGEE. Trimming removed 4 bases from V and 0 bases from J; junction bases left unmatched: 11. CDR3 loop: CASSRFGGGTSTDTQYF. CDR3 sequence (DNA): TGTGCCAGCAGCCGCTTTGGGGGGGGAACAAGCACAGATACGCAGTATTTT.

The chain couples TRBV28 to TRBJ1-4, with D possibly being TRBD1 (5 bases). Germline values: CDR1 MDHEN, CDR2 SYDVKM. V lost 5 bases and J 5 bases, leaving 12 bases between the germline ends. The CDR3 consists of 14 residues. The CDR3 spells CASSPWGVNEKLFF. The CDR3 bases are TGTGCCAGCAGTCCGTGGGGGGTGAATGAAAAACTGTTTTTT.

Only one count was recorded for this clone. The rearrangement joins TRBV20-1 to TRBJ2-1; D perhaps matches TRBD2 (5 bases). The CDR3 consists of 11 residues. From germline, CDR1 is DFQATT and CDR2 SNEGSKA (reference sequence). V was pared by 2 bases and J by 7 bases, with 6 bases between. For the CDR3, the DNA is TGCAGTGCTAGACTAGCTAATGAGCAGTTCTTC. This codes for CSARLANEQFF.

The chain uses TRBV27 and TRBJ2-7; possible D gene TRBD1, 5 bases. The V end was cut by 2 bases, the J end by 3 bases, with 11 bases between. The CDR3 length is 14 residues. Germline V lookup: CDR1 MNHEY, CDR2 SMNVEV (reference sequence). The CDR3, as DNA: TGTGCCAGCAGTTTAAGTCAGGGTTTCTACGAGCAGTACTTC. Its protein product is CASSLSQGFYEQYF.